Following are 10 T cell receptor beta chains from one sample sequenced in a study of blood T cell repertoires in COVID-19. Assay: immunoSEQ multiplex PCR; the TCRdb copy retains only in-frame clones and omits some. Among tens of thousands of clones listed, about 88% were seen once. Sequencing input: peripheral blood. Every receptor here comes from a man in his sixties or seventies with active COVID-19.

The chain joins TRBV25-1 to TRBJ1-2; 9 bases match TRBD1. V was clipped by 5 bases and J by 5 bases; unmatched bases: 3. The CDR3 extends over 13 amino acids. CDR1 MGHDK and CDR2 SYGVNS come from the germline V gene. In nucleotides, the CDR3 is TGTGCCAGCAGTAGACAGGGGGGATATGGCTACACCTTC. Amino acids: CASSRQGGYGYTF.

The chain is built from TRBV11-2 and TRBJ2-7, with D tentatively TRBD2 (6 bases). Germline V gene sequence: CDR1 SGHAT, CDR2 FQNNGV. Trimming removed 4 bases from V and 0 bases from J, with 13 bases in between. The CDR3 contains 15 residues. CDR3 in amino acids: CASSSTSSGSYEQYF. The CDR3 DNA follows: TGTGCCAGCAGCTCTACTAGCTCTGGCTCCTACGAGCAGTACTTC. Complete variable domain (other parts from reference TRBV11-2 and TRBJ2-7): EAGVAQSPRYKIIEKRQSVAFWCNPISGHATLYWYQQILGQGPKLLIQFQNNGVVDDSQLPKDRFSAERLKGVDSTLKIQPAKLEDSAVYLCASSSTSSGSYEQYFGPGTRLTVT.

CDR3 region: CASSPPIVAGVDTQYF. Here the CDR3 DNA reads TGTGCCAGCTCACCACCGATAGTAGCGGGAGTTGACACGCAGTATTTT. This chain uses TRBV18 with TRBJ2-3, with TRBD2 identical over 9 bases. CDR1 and CDR2 from the germline V gene are KGHSH and LQKENI. V lost 0 bases, J lost 9 bases, and 10 bases stayed unmatched. This CDR3 contains 16 residues.

CDR3 in DNA: TGTGCCACCAGTGACTCGGACAGAACCTACAATGAGCAGTTCTTC. The encoded protein is CATSDSDRTYNEQFF. V is TRBV24-1 and J is TRBJ2-1; D may be TRBD1 (6 bases). V was pared by 4 bases and J by 2 bases, with 11 bases between. The CDR3 spans 15 residues. Germline V gene lookup returns CDR1 KGHDR and CDR2 SFDVKD.

The chain employs TRBV4-3 and TRBJ2-7; 8 bases match TRBD2. The CDR3 is 17 amino acids. Looked up from germline, CDR1 is LGHNA and CDR2 is YSLEER. The V segment lost 4 bases and the J segment 3 bases; nucleotides outside the gene matches: 14. CDR3 bases: TGCGCCAGCAGCCTATACCGGGGGGTAGCGGGAAACTACGAGCAGTACTTC. Protein: CASSLYRGVAGNYEQYF.

This chain uses TRBV6-5 with TRBJ2-1; TRBD2 matches 9 bases. Germline V CDR1 and CDR2: MNHEY, SVGAGI. The CDR3 spans 16 residues. V was pared by 2 bases and J by 0 bases, with 2 bases of the junction left unmatched. This CDR3 is CASSYGLASSYNEQFF. CDR3 sequence (DNA): TGTGCCAGCAGTTACGGACTAGCGAGCTCCTACAATGAGCAGTTCTTC.

This sequence joins TRBV6-2 or TRBV6-3 and TRBJ1-2, with a tentative D call TRBD1 (6 bases). This CDR3 contains 16 residues. Trimming pared 6 bases from V and 5 bases from J, leaving 22 bases between. Germline CDR1 reads MNHEY; CDR2 reads SVGEGT. The CDR3 loop is CASSKTQGPVRYGYTF. The CDR3 region has the DNA TGTGCCAGCAGCAAGACCCAGGGGCCGGTTCGGTATGGCTACACCTTC.

This chain connects TRBV27 to TRBJ1-6; 7 bases align to TRBD1. V lost 7 bases and J lost 9; bases outside the gene matches: 9. The CDR3 consists of 14 residues. In germline, CDR1 is MNHEY, CDR2 SMNVEV (reference sequence). CDR3 residues: CASTENRGGSPLHF. In DNA form, the CDR3 reads TGTGCCAGCACCGAGAACAGGGGCGGTTCACCCCTCCACTTT.

The rearrangement uses TRBV13 and TRBJ2-2; 10 bases agree with TRBD2. V was pared by 5 bases and J by 6 bases, with 3 bases of the junction left unmatched. Germline CDR1 is PRHDT and CDR2 is FYEKMQ (reference sequence). This CDR3 is built from 14 residues. Here the CDR3 DNA reads TGTGCCAGCAGCCGGAGCGGGAGGGCCGGGGAGCTGTTTTTT. Its translation is CASSRSGRAGELFF.

The rearrangement joins TRBV19 to TRBJ2-7, with TRBD1 matching 7 bases. The CDR3 sequence is 13 residues long. V dropped 6 bases and J dropped 2; count of bases not matched to a gene: 4. The germline CDR1 and CDR2 sequences are LNHDA and SQIVND (reference sequence). For the CDR3, the DNA is TGTGCCAGTAGCCTGACAGGGACCTACGAGCAGTACTTC. It encodes CASSLTGTYEQYF.